One and the same sample provided the 11 T cell receptor beta chains below, sequenced in a study of read filtering for tumor transcriptome and immune sequencing. This library used roughly 400 ng RNA and molecular barcoded adaptors spanning alpha/delta and beta/gamma chains. MiXCR, run by TCRdb on the reads, gives a single entry per CDR3 protein. This sample carries more than 30,000 distinct CDR3 sequences, around 15% of them seen once, and the ten largest clones take around 20%. Sequenced: a population of CD138-negative cells sorted from bone marrow. These receptor sequences come from a donor at least 40 years old with multiple myeloma.

This clonotype has at least ten counts. The rearrangement uses TRBV30 and TRBJ1-2, with D possibly matching TRBD1 (6 bases). CDR1 GTSNPN and CDR2 SVGIG come from the germline V gene (reference sequence). This CDR3 region has 17 residues. The V and J ends lost 2 bases and 0 bases respectively, with 19 bases between them. In nucleotides, the CDR3 is TGTGCCTGGAGTACACCCACCCAGGGGTTAGCTAACTATGGCTACACCTTC. Its protein product is CAWSTPTQGLANYGYTF.

In its sample, this clonotype was seen a few times. Possible read error: a much larger clone is one base away. The rearrangement links TRBV2 to TRBJ1-3; D perhaps matches TRBD1 (5 bases). Looked up from germline, CDR1 is SNHLY and CDR2 is FYNNEI. The CDR3 is 18 amino acids. The CDR3 DNA follows: TGTGCCAGCAGTGAGGAGGGGTCTAGACGGACCTCTGGAAACACCATGTATTTT. Protein sequence: CASSEEGSRRTSGNTMYF. Combining the CDR3 with reference TRBV2 and TRBJ1-3 gives the whole variable domain EPEVTQTPSHQVTQMGQEVILRCVPISNHLYFYWYRQILGQKVEFLVSFYNNEISEKSEIFDDQFSVERPDGSNFTLKIRSTKLEDSAMYFCASSEEGSRRTSGNTMYFGEGSWLTVV.

This clonotype has at least ten counts. The chain uses TRBV29-1 and TRBJ2-1; D is perhaps TRBD1 or TRBD2 (5 bases each). Trimming cost V 8 bases and J 9 bases, with 23 bases left between them. CDR1 is SQVTM and CDR2 is ANQGSEA in the germline V gene. The CDR3 covers 14 residues. The CDR3 nucleotides are TGCAGCACGGATGTCGGGACGGCCTACGGTGAGCAGTTCTTC. It codes for CSTDVGTAYGEQFF.

This clonotype was observed many times. This sequence joins TRBV5-1 and TRBJ1-1, with D hard to call. CDR3 length: 13 amino acids. Trimming removed 5 bases from V and 1 base from J, with 9 bases in between. Germline V gene sequence: CDR1 SGHRS, CDR2 YFSETQ. CDR3 protein: CASRDGPNTEAFF. In DNA form, the CDR3 reads TGCGCCAGCAGGGATGGTCCGAACACTGAAGCTTTCTTT. Full variable domain (missing parts from reference TRBV5-1 and TRBJ1-1): KAGVTQTPRYLIKTRGQQVTLSCSPISGHRSVSWYQQTPGQGLQFLFEYFSETQRNKGNFPGRFSGRQFSNSRSEMNVSTLELGDSALYLCASRDGPNTEAFFGQGTRLTVV.

There are many counts of this clonotype. The chain combines TRBV19 with TRBJ1-3; D unresolved. CDR1 and CDR2 (germline): LNHDA, SQIVND (reference sequence). The CDR3 covers 17 residues. The V end lost 6 bases, the J end lost 0 bases, and 18 bases lay between the germline ends. The CDR3 region is CASSPSAGDYSGNTIYF. CDR3 DNA sequence: TGTGCCAGTAGCCCATCGGCAGGAGACTACTCTGGAAACACCATATATTTT.

In this sample, this clonotype turned up many times. The chain has TRBV29-1 and TRBJ2-5; 8 bases are a match to TRBD1. With 1 base clipped from V and 5 bases from J, the junction kept 9 bases outside the gene matches. CDR1 and CDR2 (germline): SQVTM, ANQGSEA. This CDR3 spans 15 amino acids. For the CDR3, the DNA is TGCAGCGTTGAAGGGGAGACAGGGGCGAGGGAGACCCAGTACTTC. As protein: CSVEGETGARETQYF.

With regard to this clonotype: A far larger clone is one nucleotide away, so this likely arose from a read error. No conserved phenylalanine or tryptophan ends this CDR3, so it is likely a read error. The V call is TRBV5-8, the J call TRBJ1-1; TRBD1 aligns across 11 bases. Germline V gene lookup returns CDR1 SGHTS and CDR2 YDEGEE. Losses at the gene ends were 4 bases for V and 4 bases for J; bases not matched to a gene: 12. The CDR3 contains 17 residues. The CDR3: CASSPMGQGDIPTEAFL. DNA for the CDR3: TGTGCCAGCAGCCCCATGGGACAGGGGGACATACCCACTGAAGCTTTCTTG.

This clonotype was counted only a few times. The chain has TRBV5-4 and TRBJ2-3; 9 positions match TRBD1. CDR3 length: 15 amino acids. The V and J ends lost 4 bases and 0 bases, in that order; junction bases with no gene match: 3. CDR1 SGHNT and CDR2 YYREEE come from the germline V gene (reference sequence). The CDR3 is CASSRQGGSTDTQYF. The CDR3, as DNA: TGTGCCAGCAGCAGACAGGGGGGAAGCACAGATACGCAGTATTTT. Full variable domain (rest looked up from reference TRBV5-4 and TRBJ2-3): ETGVTQSPTHLIKTRGQQVTLRCSSQSGHNTVSWYQQALGQGPQFIFQYYREEENGRGNFPPRFSGLQFPNYSSELNVNALELDDSALYLCASSRQGGSTDTQYFGPGTRLTVL.

The rearrangement uses TRBV28 and TRBJ1-6; a weak D match, TRBD1 (5 bases). This CDR3 spans 15 amino acids. Trimming shortened V by 3 bases and J by 0 bases, and 6 bases separated the two germline ends. The germline V gene has CDR1 MDHEN and CDR2 SYDVKM. CDR3 amino acids: CASSFDSSYNSPLHF. The DNA for the CDR3 is TGTGCCAGCAGTTTCGACAGCTCCTATAATTCACCCCTCCACTTT.

V and J are TRBV7-9 and TRBJ2-1; D is possibly TRBD2 (6 bases). The V gene's germline CDR1 is SEHNR and CDR2 FQNEAQ (reference sequence). CDR3 length: 17 residues. V lost 1 base, J lost 0 bases, and 13 bases lay in between. CDR3 protein: CASSLGGRGSSYNEQFF. Here the CDR3 DNA reads TGTGCCAGCAGCTTAGGAGGGCGGGGCAGCTCCTACAATGAGCAGTTCTTC.

This clonotype showed up many times. The chain joins TRBV7-8 to TRBJ1-2; the D is unclear. Deletions cut 5 bases from V and 8 bases from J, with 18 bases between. Germline CDR1 reads SGHVS; CDR2 reads FQNEAQ. The CDR3 totals 14 residues. CDR3 sequence reads: CASSRPNLDRGYTF. CDR3 nucleotides: TGTGCCAGCAGCCGTCCCAATCTGGACCGGGGCTACACCTTC.